These 20 T cell receptor beta chains originate from one sample sequenced in a study of blood T cell repertoires in COVID-19. Assay: immunoSEQ multiplex PCR; the TCRdb copy retains only in-frame clones and omits some. The repertoire holds around 280,000 clones, with around 87% as singletons. The specimen was peripheral blood. Every receptor here comes from a woman younger than 45 who had recovered from COVID-19.

The chain uses TRBV5-1 and TRBJ2-5, with D uncertain. Trimming took off 0 bases at V and 0 bases at J, with 12 bases between the two ends. The germline V gene encodes CDR1 SGHRS and CDR2 YFSETQ. This CDR3 has 16 amino acids. CDR3 DNA sequence: TGCGCCAGCAGCTTGGATTTGTCGCGCTACCAAGAGACCCAGTACTTC. Amino acids: CASSLDLSRYQETQYF. Complete variable domain (other parts from reference TRBV5-1 and TRBJ2-5): KAGVTQTPRYLIKTRGQQVTLSCSPISGHRSVSWYQQTPGQGLQFLFEYFSETQRNKGNFPGRFSGRQFSNSRSEMNVSTLELGDSALYLCASSLDLSRYQETQYFGPGTRLLVL.

This clone appeared a few times. V gene TRBV4-1 combines with J gene TRBJ2-7; D is unclear. The ends were cut back, 1 base at V and 4 bases at J, with 14 bases in the middle. The CDR3 sequence is 15 residues long. CDR1 MGHRA and CDR2 YSYEKL come from the germline V gene. CDR3 nucleotides: TGCGCCAGCAGCCAAGGTCCAGATAGGAGATACGAGCAGTACTTC. It is translated as CASSQGPDRRYEQYF.

The V gene is TRBV7-2, the J gene TRBJ2-1, with TRBD2 matching 10 bases. The CDR3 has 15 residues. The germline V gene has CDR1 SGHTA and CDR2 FQGNSA. V lost 8 bases, J lost 4 bases, and 8 bases stayed unmatched. CDR3 DNA sequence: TGTGCCAGCGCCCGAACTAGCGGGAAGTACAATGAGCAGTTCTTC. This gives the protein CASARTSGKYNEQFF.

The rearrangement uses TRBV7-2 and TRBJ2-1, with 8 nucleotides matching TRBD1. The CDR3 contains 16 residues. Per the germline V gene, CDR1 is SGHTA and CDR2 is FQGNSA. After removal of 5 bases from V and 1 base from J, the junction contained 7 bases not matched to a gene. CDR3 protein: CASSKTGTGSYNEQFF. CDR3 DNA: TGTGCCAGCAGCAAAACCGGGACAGGATCCTACAATGAGCAGTTCTTC.

The V call is TRBV5-4, the J call TRBJ1-1; D gene uncertain. The V end lost 2 bases, the J end lost 8 bases, and 16 bases lay between the germline ends. This CDR3 contains 14 residues. The germline V gene encodes CDR1 SGHNT and CDR2 YYREEE (reference sequence). For the CDR3, the DNA is TGTGCCAGCAGCTTCCCAGGTCCTTCGCTAGAAGCTTTCTTT. Translated, it gives CASSFPGPSLEAFF.

This chain joins TRBV1 and TRBJ1-1. TRBV1 constitutes a pseudogene. This CDR3 has 16 amino acids. CDR3 coding DNA: TGCACCAGCAGCCAAGTTTGGGAGGGCCTGAACACTGAAGCTTTCTTT. It yields the protein CTSSQVWEGLNTEAFF.

This clone was counted once. The V call is TRBV7-6, the J call TRBJ2-1, with 7 bases aligning to TRBD1. The germline gives CDR1 SGHVS, CDR2 FNYEAQ. The CDR3 has 16 amino acids. The J segment lost 1 base and the V segment lost 5 bases, leaving 8 bases of the junction unmatched. CDR3 DNA sequence: TGTGCCAGCAGCCAACAGGGGCGAGGGTCCTACAATGAGCAGTTCTTC. Residues: CASSQQGRGSYNEQFF.

The chain employs TRBV24-1 and TRBJ1-2, with D possibly TRBD1 on 6 matching bases. Deletions cut 4 bases from V and 4 bases from J, with 12 bases between. CDR3 length equals 14 residues. Germline V CDR1 and CDR2: KGHDR, SFDVKD. The CDR3 here is CATSEGTGPYGYTF. CDR3 in DNA: TGTGCCACCAGTGAAGGTACAGGGCCCTATGGCTACACCTTC.

The chain recombines TRBV10-3 with TRBJ2-3; 9 nucleotides align to TRBD1. Trimming removed 5 bases from V and 7 bases from J; junction bases left unmatched: 10. The CDR3 sequence is 15 residues long. Germline V lookup: CDR1 ENHRY, CDR2 SYGVKD. The CDR3 is CAISTGQGIQYTQYF. The DNA of the CDR3 is TGTGCCATCAGTACCGGACAGGGGATACAATATACGCAGTATTTT.

This clone showed up just once. The chain employs TRBV6-2 or TRBV6-3 and TRBJ1-2; 10 bases line up with TRBD1. Losses at the gene ends were 4 bases for V and 5 bases for J; bases not matched to a gene: 4. The CDR3 extends over 14 amino acids. CDR1 MNHEY and CDR2 SVGEGT come from the germline V gene. CDR3 coding DNA: TGTGCCAGCAGTTCGACAGGGGGCCAATATGGCTACACCTTC. This codes for CASSSTGGQYGYTF.

In its sample, this clone was seen a few times. The rearrangement joins TRBV27 to TRBJ1-1; no reliable D call. The CDR3 is made up of 15 amino acids. Germline loops: CDR1 MNHEY, CDR2 SMNVEV (reference sequence). V lost 0 bases to trimming and J lost 4 bases, with 12 bases between them. The CDR3: CASSLSAGRGTEAFF. CDR3 nucleotides: TGTGCCAGCAGTTTATCAGCCGGCCGGGGCACTGAAGCTTTCTTT.

The chain employs TRBV30 and TRBJ2-7; 11 bases agree with TRBD1. V trimming: 3 bases; J trimming: 1 base; junction bases outside the gene matches: 11. CDR3 length: 17 residues. The V gene's germline CDR1 is GTSNPN and CDR2 SVGIG (reference sequence). The DNA of the CDR3 is TGTGCCTGGAGCCAAGGGACAGGGGGATTGGGGTCCTACGAGCAGTACTTC. Amino acid sequence: CAWSQGTGGLGSYEQYF.

V gene TRBV24-1 combines with J gene TRBJ1-2, with 8 bases lining up with TRBD1. The CDR3 has 14 amino acids. The ends lost 7 bases at V and 8 bases at J; junction bases unmatched: 11. Looked up from germline, CDR1 is KGHDR and CDR2 is SFDVKD. CDR3 residues: CATRPGQASGGYTF. The CDR3 DNA is TGTGCCACCAGACCGGGACAGGCGTCTGGAGGCTACACCTTC.

The V call is TRBV27, the J call TRBJ2-5; 12 bases line up with TRBD2. The germline V gene has CDR1 MNHEY and CDR2 SMNVEV (reference sequence). The CDR3 totals 16 residues. Trimming cost V 2 bases and J 5 bases; bases outside gene matches: 6. The CDR3 region is CASSLLAGGPGETQYF. The CDR3 coding sequence is TGTGCCAGCAGTTTACTAGCGGGAGGGCCGGGGGAGACCCAGTACTTC.

The chain is built from TRBV11-2 and TRBJ2-7; 7 positions match TRBD2. The CDR3 consists of 15 residues. Germline assignment: CDR1 SGHAT and CDR2 FQNNGV. V shed 0 bases, J shed 4 bases, and the junction held 6 bases outside the gene matches. In DNA, the CDR3 is TGTGCCAGCAGCTTAGAGTCGGGAGGACGGTACGAGCAGTACTTC. It yields the protein CASSLESGGRYEQYF.

Here the CDR3 DNA reads TGTGCCAGCAGCCAGGGGCAGAGGACAGGGGGGAACACTGAAGCTTTCTTT. Translated: CASSQGQRTGGNTEAFF. The gene calls are TRBV3-1 (or the pseudogene TRBV3-2) and TRBJ1-1; 10 nucleotides line up with TRBD1. CDR3 length: 17 residues. Germline V gene sequence: CDR1 LGHDT, CDR2 YNNKEL (reference sequence). V lost 3 bases, J lost 1 base, and 8 bases stayed unmatched.

This clone was counted once. The chain couples TRBV18 to TRBJ2-1; TRBD2 agrees at 15 bases. Germline assignment: CDR1 KGHSH and CDR2 LQKENI. The CDR3 length is 15 residues. The junction had 2 bases not matched to a gene; V was cut back by 3 bases and J by 8 bases. The CDR3 region has the DNA TGTGCCAGCTCACCGGGACTAGCGGGGGGCGATGAGCAGTTCTTC. It yields the protein CASSPGLAGGDEQFF.

V is TRBV28 and J is TRBJ2-2; D not certain. Trimming removed 1 base at V and 7 bases at J, with 4 bases between. Germline CDR1 and CDR2: MDHEN and SYDVKM. The CDR3 is made up of 12 amino acids. Here the CDR3 DNA reads TGTGCCAGCAGTTTATCAGGCGGGGAGCTGTTTTTT. Its translation: CASSLSGGELFF.

This chain joins TRBV5-4 and TRBJ2-5; unclear D gene. V was shortened by 2 bases and J by 3 bases, with 8 bases between the two germline ends. CDR3 size: 13 residues. The germline CDR1 and CDR2 sequences are SGHNT and YYREEE (reference sequence). CDR3 amino acids: CASSFTSKETQYF. DNA for the CDR3: TGTGCCAGCAGCTTCACATCAAAAGAGACCCAGTACTTC.

This rearrangement joins TRBV12-5 to TRBJ1-4; TRBD1 matches 7 bases. CDR1 is LGHNT, CDR2 FRNRAP, per germline. V shed 2 bases, J shed 6 bases, and the junction held 6 bases outside the gene matches. The CDR3 runs to 15 residues. The CDR3 loop reads CASGLSQGDHEKLFF. CDR3 in DNA: TGTGCTAGTGGTTTGAGCCAGGGGGATCATGAAAAACTGTTTTTT.